This record looks at one TCR beta chain sequence and its context. The data derive from a study of response to subunit inactivated influenza vaccine. TCRdb re-derived calls from the RT-PCR reads in MiXCR, one entry per CDR3 protein. The sample includes 650,000 to 800,000 distinct CDR3 sequences, about 18% seen only once; the top ten take approximately 10%. The clonotype was recovered from a man aged 45-60 years who received an inactivated influenza vaccine. The material was PBMCs from blood, obtained about 5 days after vaccination.

The CDR3 sequence is CASSLLRADTQYF. Here the CDR3 DNA reads TGTGCCAGCAGCTTACTACGGGCAGATACGCAGTATTTT. The genes are TRBV7-2 and TRBJ2-3; D gene unclear. From germline, CDR1 is SGHTA and CDR2 FQGNSA. V lost 2 bases and J 4 bases, leaving 7 bases between the germline ends. The CDR3 sequence is 13 residues long.